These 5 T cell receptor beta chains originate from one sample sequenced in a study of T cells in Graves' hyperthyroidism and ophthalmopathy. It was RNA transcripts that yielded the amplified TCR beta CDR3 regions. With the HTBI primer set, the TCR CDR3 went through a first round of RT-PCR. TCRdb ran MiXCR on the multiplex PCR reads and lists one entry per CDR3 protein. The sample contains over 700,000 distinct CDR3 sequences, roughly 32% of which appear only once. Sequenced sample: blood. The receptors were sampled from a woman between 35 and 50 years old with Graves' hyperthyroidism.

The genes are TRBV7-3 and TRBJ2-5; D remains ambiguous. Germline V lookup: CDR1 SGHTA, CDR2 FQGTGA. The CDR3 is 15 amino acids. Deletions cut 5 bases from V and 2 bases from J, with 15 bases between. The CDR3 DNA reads TGTGCCAGCAGCCCCTCTTTACAGCTACAAGAGACCCAGTACTTC. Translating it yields CASSPSLQLQETQYF.

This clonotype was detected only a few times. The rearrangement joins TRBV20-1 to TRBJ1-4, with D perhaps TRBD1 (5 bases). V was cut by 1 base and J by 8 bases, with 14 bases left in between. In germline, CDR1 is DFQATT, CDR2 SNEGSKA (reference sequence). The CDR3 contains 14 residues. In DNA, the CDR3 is TGCAGTGCTAGAGCAACTGGGGCCCAAGAAAAACTGTTTTTT. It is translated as CSARATGAQEKLFF.

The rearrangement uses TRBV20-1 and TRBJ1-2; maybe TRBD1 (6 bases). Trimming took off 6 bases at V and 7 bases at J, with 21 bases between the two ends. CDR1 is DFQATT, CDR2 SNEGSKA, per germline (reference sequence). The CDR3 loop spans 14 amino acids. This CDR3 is CSAEPARGRGGYTF. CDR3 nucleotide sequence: TGCAGTGCAGAACCGGCAAGGGGGAGGGGTGGCTACACCTTC.

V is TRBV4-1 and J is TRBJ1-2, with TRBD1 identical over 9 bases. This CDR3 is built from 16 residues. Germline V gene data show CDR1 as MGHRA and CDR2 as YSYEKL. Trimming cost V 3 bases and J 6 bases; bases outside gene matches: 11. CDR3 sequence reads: CASSHPSGTGLHGYTF. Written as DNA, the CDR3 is TGCGCCAGCAGCCATCCCTCCGGGACAGGGTTGCATGGCTACACCTTC.

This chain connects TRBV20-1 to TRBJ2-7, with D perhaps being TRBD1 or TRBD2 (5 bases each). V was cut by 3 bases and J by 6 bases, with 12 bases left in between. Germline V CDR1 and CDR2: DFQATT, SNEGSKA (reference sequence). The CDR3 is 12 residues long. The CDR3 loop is CSASGTSGEQYF. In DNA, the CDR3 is TGCAGTGCTAGCGGGACCTCGGGCGAGCAGTACTTC.